The clone carrying this TCR beta chain came up a few times. TCRdb independently ran MiXCR on the 5' RACE reads; one entry per CDR3 protein. In the table there are about 160,000 distinct CDR3 sequences, around a tenth of which are singletons. The sample belongs to a study of CD8 T cells in ankylosing spondylitis. CDR1 is SQVTM and CDR2 is ANQGSEA in the germline V gene. The CDR3 contains 15 residues. The ends were cut back, 8 bases at V and 3 bases at J, with 19 bases in the middle. The TCR comes from a female donor with ankylosing spondylitis or in good health (not recorded which). Specimen: blood, either unsorted or a sorted T cell fraction (not recorded which). This chain joins TRBV29-1 and TRBJ2-2; possibly TRBD2 for D (7 bases). The CDR3 DNA reads TGCAGCTCGATGGAGGGGGAGGGCTACACCGGGGAGCTGTTTTTT. Its translation: CSSMEGEGYTGELFF.